This T cell receptor (beta chain) emerged from a study of T cells of healthy individuals. TCRdb called the 5' RACE reads again in MiXCR, with one record for every CDR3 protein. The sample contains about 96,000 distinct CDR3 sequences, 17% of which appear only once. V was cut by 0 bases and J by 3 bases, with 3 bases left in between. The germline gives CDR1 LNHNV, CDR2 YYDKDF (reference sequence). The CDR3 is 12 residues long. This clonotype was sampled from a human donor in good health. The chain is built from TRBV15 and TRBJ2-7; D gene ambiguous. This chain's CDR3 is CATSREGYEQYF. The CDR3 nucleotides are TGTGCCACCAGCAGAGAAGGCTACGAGCAGTACTTC.